The 27 T cell receptor beta chains below come from one sample, sequenced in a study of shared clonotypes between healthy human individuals. Assay used: immunoSEQ multiplex PCR; TCRdb lists only in-frame clones, some missing. This repertoire shows 450,000 to 500,000 clones, about 80% found once; its top ten account for around 12%. The sequenced material came from PBMCs. The origin of the receptors is a woman in her 40s in good health. Some clones in this sample may be carry-over from other donors' samples.

J is TRBJ2-1 and V is TRBV28, with D unresolved. The CDR3 is made up of 13 amino acids. Germline V CDR1 and CDR2: MDHEN, SYDVKM. V was shortened by 3 bases and J by 3 bases, with 6 bases between the two germline ends. Here the CDR3 DNA reads TGTGCCAGCAGTTTGAACCGCTACAATGAGCAGTTCTTC. Protein sequence: CASSLNRYNEQFF.

The gene calls are TRBV9 and TRBJ2-5; D is possibly TRBD2 (6 bases). The DNA matches TRBJ2-7 better at its end, which makes the J call doubtful. Germline assignment: CDR1 SGDLS and CDR2 YYNGEE. This CDR3 contains 15 residues. The CDR3 DNA sequence: TGTGCCAGCAGCCTGCTCCCAGGAGGGTCGTCCGAGCAGTACTTC. This encodes CASSLLPGGSSEQYF.

The rearrangement uses TRBV11-2 and TRBJ2-3, with TRBD1 as a possible D gene (6 bases). The CDR3 is made up of 13 amino acids. Germline CDR1 SGHAT, CDR2 FQNNGV. The V end lost 1 base, the J end lost 12 bases, and 14 bases lay between the germline ends. CDR3 region: CASSLGVTGFQYF. CDR3 sequence (DNA): TGTGCCAGCAGCTTAGGGGTAACAGGGTTTCAGTATTTT.

This rearrangement joins TRBV5-4 to TRBJ2-7; 11 nucleotides match TRBD2. J gave up 6 bases and V 0 bases, and 5 bases lay outside the gene matches. Germline V CDR1 and CDR2: SGHNT, YYREEE (reference sequence). The CDR3 has 15 amino acids. CDR3 region: CASSLGLAGWGEQYF. CDR3 DNA: TGTGCCAGCAGCTTGGGACTAGCGGGATGGGGCGAGCAGTACTTC.

The rearrangement joins TRBV11-1 to TRBJ2-5; D is perhaps TRBD1 or TRBD2 (5 bases each). Trimming removed 5 bases from V and 4 bases from J, with 11 bases in between. Germline V gives CDR1 SGHAT, CDR2 FQDESV (reference sequence). The CDR3 totals 13 residues. CDR3 bases: TGTGCCAGCAGCCGGGGCCGGGGAGAGACCCAGTACTTC. Its translation is CASSRGRGETQYF.

The chain carries TRBV7-3 and TRBJ2-7; 14 bases map to TRBD2. J gave up 4 bases and V 5 bases, and 4 bases lay outside the gene matches. This CDR3 is 15 amino acids long. Germline values: CDR1 SGHTA, CDR2 FQGTGA. Written as DNA, the CDR3 is TGTGCCAGCAGCCTGGGGACTAGCGGGAGTTACGAGCAGTACTTC. Protein: CASSLGTSGSYEQYF. The whole variable domain, filled in from reference TRBV7-3 and TRBJ2-7, reads GAGVSQTPSNKVTEKGKYVELRCDPISGHTALYWYRQSLGQGPEFLIYFQGTGAADDSGLPNDRFFAVRPEGSVSTLKIQRTERGDSAVYLCASSLGTSGSYEQYFGPGTRLTVT.

This CDR3 reads CASSEWDRGNTGELFF. The CDR3 DNA reads TGTGCCAGCAGTGAATGGGACAGGGGAAACACCGGGGAGCTGTTTTTT. J is TRBJ2-2 and V is TRBV25-1; 10 nucleotides match TRBD1. Germline assignment: CDR1 MGHDK and CDR2 SYGVNS. This CDR3 has 16 residues. V was pared by 1 base and J by 2 bases, with 1 base of the junction left unmatched.

The chain is built from TRBV9 and TRBJ1-1; 8 bases agree with TRBD1. The trim removed 4 bases at V and 1 base at J, leaving 6 bases unmatched. This CDR3 contains 15 residues. Germline CDR1 reads SGDLS; CDR2 reads YYNGEE. CDR3 nucleotides: TGTGCCAGCAGCACCTGGACAGGGAGGAACACTGAAGCTTTCTTT. This encodes CASSTWTGRNTEAFF.

This chain connects TRBV18 to TRBJ2-2; D is unresolved. The CDR3 is 13 residues long. Germline-derived CDR1 and CDR2 are KGHSH and LQKENI. The ends were cut back, 4 bases at V and 4 bases at J, with 7 bases in the middle. The CDR3 loop is CASSQEVTGELFF. The CDR3 DNA reads TGTGCCAGCTCACAAGAGGTCACCGGGGAGCTGTTTTTT.

V is TRBV7-9 and J is TRBJ2-3; 13 bases are shared with TRBD2. The CDR3 sequence is 15 residues long. Germline-derived CDR1 and CDR2 are SEHNR and FQNEAQ (reference sequence). V was clipped by 5 bases and J by 5 bases; unmatched bases: 4. As DNA, the CDR3 is TGTGCCAGCAGCCCCCGGACTAGCGGGAGAGATACGCAGTATTTT. Amino acid sequence: CASSPRTSGRDTQYF.

Concerning this clone itself: Additional DNA sequences in this sample encode the identical CDR3. The CDR3 region has the DNA TGTGCCAGCAGCCAAGGGACCAACAATGAGCAGTTCTTC. As protein: CASSQGTNNEQFF. This rearrangement joins TRBV4-2 to TRBJ2-1; D gene ambiguous. The CDR3 consists of 13 residues. V lost 1 base to trimming and J lost 5 bases, with 6 bases between them. Germline CDR1 and CDR2: LGHNA and YNFKEQ.

This chain connects TRBV10-3 to TRBJ2-1, with D maybe TRBD1 (6 bases). Germline V gene data show CDR1 as ENHRY and CDR2 as SYGVKD. CDR3 length: 13 amino acids. V was cut by 3 bases and J by 10 bases, with 13 bases left in between. The CDR3 reads CAISDRGLVEQFF. In nucleotides, the CDR3 is TGTGCCATCAGTGATAGGGGGTTGGTCGAGCAGTTCTTC.

CDR3 bases: TGCAGCGTTTGGGACCGGAGGGCCGGATCGGGGGAGCTGTTTTTT. Translating it yields CSVWDRRAGSGELFF. This rearrangement joins TRBV29-1 to TRBJ2-2, with D perhaps matching TRBD2 (6 bases). The CDR3 length is 15 residues. Germline V gene sequence: CDR1 SQVTM, CDR2 ANQGSEA. The germline V and J ends were trimmed by 5 bases and 8 bases, with 21 bases remaining between them.

This clone has just a few counts. The chain is built from TRBV5-4 and TRBJ2-7; TRBD1 matches at 9 bases. V lost 4 bases and J lost 6; bases outside the gene matches: 8. CDR1 and CDR2 from the germline V gene are SGHNT and YYREEE (reference sequence). The CDR3 is 14 residues long. The CDR3 spells CASSPNRGLVEQYF. The CDR3 DNA sequence: TGTGCCAGCAGCCCAAACAGGGGGCTGGTCGAGCAGTACTTC.

The V and J genes are TRBV6-1 and TRBJ2-1; D uncertain. CDR1 is MNHNS and CDR2 is SASEGT in the germline V gene. V was pared by 4 bases and J by 8 bases, with 18 bases between. The CDR3 extends over 15 amino acids. Here the CDR3 reads CASSGRFRSYDEQFF. The CDR3 coding sequence is TGTGCCAGCAGTGGCCGTTTCAGGTCTTACGATGAGCAGTTCTTC.

Turning to this clone: The same CDR3 also results from other DNA sequences found in this sample. The chain recombines TRBV4-1 with TRBJ2-5, with D perhaps being TRBD1 or TRBD2 (5 bases each). The CDR3 is 16 residues long. V was shortened by 4 bases and J by 4 bases, with 19 bases between the two germline ends. Germline-derived CDR1 and CDR2 are MGHRA and YSYEKL. CDR3 protein: CASSPGARQTGETQYF. In nucleotides, the CDR3 is TGCGCCAGCAGCCCCGGGGCCCGACAGACGGGAGAGACCCAGTACTTC.

This clone was observed a single time. A single base is all that separates this from a far larger clone, so a read error is likely. The rearrangement joins TRBV15 to TRBJ1-1; TRBD1 aligns across 8 bases. The CDR3 totals 15 residues. J gave up 4 bases and V 2 bases, and 6 bases lay outside the gene matches. Germline values: CDR1 LNHNV, CDR2 YYDKDF (reference sequence). For the CDR3, the DNA is TGTGCCACCAGCAGATGGACAGGGTATTTCACTGAAGCTTTCTTT. It encodes CATSRWTGYFTEAFF.

The V call is TRBV10-3, the J call TRBJ2-1; either TRBD1 or TRBD2 may supply D (5 bases each). The V end lost 10 bases, the J end lost 5 bases, and 12 bases lay between the germline ends. The CDR3 runs to 12 residues. Germline V gene sequence: CDR1 ENHRY, CDR2 SYGVKD. This chain's CDR3 is CATTGTHNEQFF. The DNA for the CDR3 is TGTGCCACCACGGGGACGCACAATGAGCAGTTCTTC.

The gene calls are TRBV2 and TRBJ1-1; D ambiguous. V was trimmed by 4 bases and J by 6 bases, leaving 18 bases between them. Per the germline V gene, CDR1 is SNHLY and CDR2 is FYNNEI. The CDR3 loop spans 15 amino acids. The CDR3 spells CASSANGRLGAEAFF. For the CDR3, the DNA is TGTGCCAGCAGTGCTAATGGGAGACTAGGCGCTGAAGCTTTCTTT.

This clone was seen more than once but under ten times. CDR3 region: CASSPMGYEQYF. DNA of the CDR3: TGTGCCAGCAGTCCTATGGGTTACGAGCAGTACTTC. This sequence joins TRBV27 and TRBJ2-7; D is uncertain. The V end was cut by 5 bases, the J end by 4 bases, with 9 bases between. The V gene's germline CDR1 is MNHEY and CDR2 SMNVEV (reference sequence). This CDR3 is built from 12 residues.

The chain joins TRBV29-1 to TRBJ2-7; D is possibly TRBD1 (6 bases). Germline V lookup: CDR1 SQVTM, CDR2 ANQGSEA. With 3 bases removed from V and 1 base from J, the gap between germline ends came to 13 bases. The CDR3 loop spans 14 amino acids. CDR3: CSVELEDRSYEQYF. In nucleotides, the CDR3 is TGCAGCGTTGAGTTAGAGGACAGATCCTACGAGCAGTACTTC.

J is TRBJ1-3 and V is TRBV19; TRBD1 agrees at 7 bases. V dropped 6 bases and J dropped 2; count of bases not matched to a gene: 7. The V gene's germline CDR1 is LNHDA and CDR2 SQIVND (reference sequence). The CDR3 spans 15 residues. The CDR3: CASSRTGGTGNTIYF. In DNA form, the CDR3 reads TGTGCCAGTAGCCGGACAGGAGGGACTGGAAACACCATATATTTT.

A remark on this clone: Other DNA sequences from this sample encode an identical CDR3 as well. The J gene is TRBJ1-1, the V gene TRBV6-1, with D possibly TRBD1 on 6 matching bases. Between the trimmed V and J ends, which lost 1 base and 2 bases, there was a span of 8 bases. This CDR3 has 14 residues. The germline V gene has CDR1 MNHNS and CDR2 SASEGT. As DNA, the CDR3 is TGTGCCAGCAGTGAAGACAGGGCTAACACTGAAGCTTTCTTT. It specifies CASSEDRANTEAFF.

This chain uses TRBV11-1 with TRBJ2-7; 10 bases match TRBD2. Per the germline V gene, CDR1 is SGHAT and CDR2 is FQDESV (reference sequence). With V trimmed by 4 bases and J by 2 bases, 5 bases remained unmatched. The length of the CDR3 is 15 residues. CDR3 bases: TGTGCCAGCAGCTCTATAGCGGGAGGCCCCTACGAGCAGTACTTC. Translation: CASSSIAGGPYEQYF. The variable domain in full, completed from reference TRBV11-1 and TRBJ2-7, reads EAEVAQSPRYKITEKSQAVAFWCDPISGHATLYWYRQILGQGPELLVQFQDESVVDDSQLPKDRFSAERLKGVDSTLKIQPAELGDSAMYLCASSSIAGGPYEQYFGPGTRLTVT.

V is TRBV28 and J is TRBJ1-4, with 7 bases fitting TRBD1. This CDR3 region has 16 residues. V lost 6 bases and J lost 8; bases outside the gene matches: 15. Germline CDR1 MDHEN, CDR2 SYDVKM. This CDR3 is CASRATGRGFREKLFF. The CDR3 region has the DNA TGTGCCAGCAGGGCGACTGGCAGGGGGTTTCGGGAAAAACTGTTTTTT.

This clone was seen only a few times. This rearrangement joins TRBV5-5 to TRBJ2-2; D remains ambiguous. Trimming left V 4 bases short and J 6 bases short, with 22 bases between. The CDR3 consists of 17 residues. The germline V gene has CDR1 SGHKS and CDR2 YYEKEE (reference sequence). Here the CDR3 reads CASSAYHPGIWAGELFF. Written as DNA, the CDR3 is TGTGCCAGCAGCGCATACCACCCAGGCATCTGGGCCGGGGAGCTGTTTTTT. The variable domain in full, completed from reference TRBV5-5 and TRBJ2-2, reads DAGVTQSPTHLIKTRGQQVTLRCSPISGHKSVSWYQQVLGQGPQFIFQYYEKEERGRGNFPDRFSARQFPNYSSELNVNALLLGDSALYLCASSAYHPGIWAGELFFGEGSRLTVL.

This clone showed up many times. The chain employs TRBV15 and TRBJ2-7; TRBD2 agrees at 9 bases. The CDR3 is 14 residues long. Germline V gives CDR1 LNHNV, CDR2 YYDKDF (reference sequence). V trimming: 4 bases; J trimming: 5 bases; junction bases outside the gene matches: 6. The CDR3 DNA reads as TGTGCCACCAGCATCCTAGCGGGACTAGACGAGCAGTACTTC. Protein product: CATSILAGLDEQYF.